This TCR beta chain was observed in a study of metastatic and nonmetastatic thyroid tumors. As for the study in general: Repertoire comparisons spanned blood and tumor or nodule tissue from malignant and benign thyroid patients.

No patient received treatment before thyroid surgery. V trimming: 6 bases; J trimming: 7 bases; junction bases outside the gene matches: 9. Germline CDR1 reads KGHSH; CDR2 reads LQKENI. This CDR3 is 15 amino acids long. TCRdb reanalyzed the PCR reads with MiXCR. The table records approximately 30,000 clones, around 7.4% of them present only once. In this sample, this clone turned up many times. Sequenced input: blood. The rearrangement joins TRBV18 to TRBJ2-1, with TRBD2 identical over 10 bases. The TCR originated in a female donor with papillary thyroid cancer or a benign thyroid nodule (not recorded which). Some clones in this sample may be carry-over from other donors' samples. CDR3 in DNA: TGTGCCAGCTCCGCCTCCGGGACTAGCGAGAATGAGCAGTTCTTC. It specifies CASSASGTSENEQFF. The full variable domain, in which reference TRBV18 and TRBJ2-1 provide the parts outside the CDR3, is NAGVMQNPRHLVRRRGQEARLRCSPMKGHSHVYWYRQLPEEGLKFMVYLQKENIIDESGMPKERFSAEFPKEGPSILRIQQVVRGDSAAYFCASSASGTSENEQFFGPGTRLTVL.